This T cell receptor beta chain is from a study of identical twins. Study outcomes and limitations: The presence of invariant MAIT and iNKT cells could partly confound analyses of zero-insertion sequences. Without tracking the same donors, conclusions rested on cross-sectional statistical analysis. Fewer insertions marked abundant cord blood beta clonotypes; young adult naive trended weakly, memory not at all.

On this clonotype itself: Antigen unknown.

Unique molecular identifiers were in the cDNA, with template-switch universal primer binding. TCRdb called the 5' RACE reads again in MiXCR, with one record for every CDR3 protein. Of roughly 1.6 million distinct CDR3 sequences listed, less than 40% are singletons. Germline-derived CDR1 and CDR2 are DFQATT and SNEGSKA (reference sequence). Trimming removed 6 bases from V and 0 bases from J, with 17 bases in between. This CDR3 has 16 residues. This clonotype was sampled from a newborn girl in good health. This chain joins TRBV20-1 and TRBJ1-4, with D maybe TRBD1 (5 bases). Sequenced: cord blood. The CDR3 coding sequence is TGCAGTGCCGGTGGGGGGGTTTCGGCAACTAATGAAAAACTGTTTTTT. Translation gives CSAGGGVSATNEKLFF.